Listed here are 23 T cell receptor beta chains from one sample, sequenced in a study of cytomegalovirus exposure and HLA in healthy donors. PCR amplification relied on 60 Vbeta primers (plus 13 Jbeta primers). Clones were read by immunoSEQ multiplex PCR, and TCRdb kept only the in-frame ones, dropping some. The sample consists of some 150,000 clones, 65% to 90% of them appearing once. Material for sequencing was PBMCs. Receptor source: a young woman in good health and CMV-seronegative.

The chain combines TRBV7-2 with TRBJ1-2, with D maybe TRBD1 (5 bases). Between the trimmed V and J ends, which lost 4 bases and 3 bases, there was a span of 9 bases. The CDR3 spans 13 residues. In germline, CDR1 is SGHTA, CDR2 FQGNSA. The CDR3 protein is CASSSDTHYGYTF. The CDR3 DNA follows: TGTGCCAGCAGCTCGGACACCCACTATGGCTACACCTTC.

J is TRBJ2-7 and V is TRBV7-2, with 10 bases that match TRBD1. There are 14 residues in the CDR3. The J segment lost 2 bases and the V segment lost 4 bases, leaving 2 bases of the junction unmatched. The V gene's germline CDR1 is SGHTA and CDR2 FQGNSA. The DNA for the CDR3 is TGTGCCAGCAGCTCCGGACAGGGGGCCTACGAGCAGTACTTC. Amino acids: CASSSGQGAYEQYF.

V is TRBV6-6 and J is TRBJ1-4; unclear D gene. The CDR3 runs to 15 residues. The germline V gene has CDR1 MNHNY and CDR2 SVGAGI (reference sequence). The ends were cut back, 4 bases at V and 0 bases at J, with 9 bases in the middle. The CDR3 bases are TGTGCCAGCAGTTTACGCGGGTCAACTAATGAAAAACTGTTTTTT. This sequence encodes CASSLRGSTNEKLFF.

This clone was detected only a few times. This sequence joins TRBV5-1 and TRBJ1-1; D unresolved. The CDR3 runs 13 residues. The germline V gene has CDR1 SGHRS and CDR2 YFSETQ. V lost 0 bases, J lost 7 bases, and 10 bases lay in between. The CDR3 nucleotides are TGCGCCAGCAGCTTGGAGCACGCGGGTGAAGCTTTCTTT. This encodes CASSLEHAGEAFF.

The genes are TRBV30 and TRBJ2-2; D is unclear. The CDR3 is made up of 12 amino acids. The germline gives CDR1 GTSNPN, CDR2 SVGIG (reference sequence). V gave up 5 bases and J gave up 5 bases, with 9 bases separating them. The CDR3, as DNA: TGTGCCTGGGGCAGATTGACCGGGGAGCTGTTTTTT. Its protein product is CAWGRLTGELFF.

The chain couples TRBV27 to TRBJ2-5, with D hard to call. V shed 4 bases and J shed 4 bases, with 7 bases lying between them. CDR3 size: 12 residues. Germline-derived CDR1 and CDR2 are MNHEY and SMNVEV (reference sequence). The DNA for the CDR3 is TGTGCCAGCAGTTCGGTTGGAGAGACCCAGTACTTC. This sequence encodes CASSSVGETQYF.

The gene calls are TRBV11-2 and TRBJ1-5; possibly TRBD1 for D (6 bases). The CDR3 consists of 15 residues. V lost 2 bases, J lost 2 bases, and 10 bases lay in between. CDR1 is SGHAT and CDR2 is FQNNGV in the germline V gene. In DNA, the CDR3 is TGTGCCAGCAGCTTAACCGCAGGGGGCAATCAGCCCCAGCATTTT. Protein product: CASSLTAGGNQPQHF.

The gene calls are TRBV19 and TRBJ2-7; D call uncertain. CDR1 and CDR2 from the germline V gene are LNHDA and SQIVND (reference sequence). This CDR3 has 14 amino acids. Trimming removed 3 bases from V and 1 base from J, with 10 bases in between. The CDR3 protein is CASSMVPGSYEQYF. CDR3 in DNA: TGTGCCAGTAGTATGGTTCCGGGTTCCTACGAGCAGTACTTC.

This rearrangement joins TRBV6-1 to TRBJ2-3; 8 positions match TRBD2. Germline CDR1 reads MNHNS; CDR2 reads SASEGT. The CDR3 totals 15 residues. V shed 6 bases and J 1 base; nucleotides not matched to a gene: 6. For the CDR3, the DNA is TGTGCCAGCAGCGGACTAGCCACTGGCACAGATACGCAGTATTTT. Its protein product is CASSGLATGTDTQYF.

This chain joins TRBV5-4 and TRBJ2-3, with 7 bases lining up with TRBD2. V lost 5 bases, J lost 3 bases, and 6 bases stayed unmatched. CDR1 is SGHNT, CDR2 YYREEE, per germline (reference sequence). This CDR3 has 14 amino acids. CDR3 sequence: CASRSGGGTDTQYF. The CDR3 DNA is TGTGCCAGCAGGAGTGGCGGGGGTACAGATACGCAGTATTTT.

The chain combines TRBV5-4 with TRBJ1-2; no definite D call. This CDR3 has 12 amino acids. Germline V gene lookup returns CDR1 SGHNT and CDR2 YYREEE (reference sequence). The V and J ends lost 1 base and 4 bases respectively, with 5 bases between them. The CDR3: CASSLYSYGYTF. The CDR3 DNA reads TGTGCCAGCAGCTTGTACAGCTATGGCTACACCTTC. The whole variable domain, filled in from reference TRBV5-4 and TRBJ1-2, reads ETGVTQSPTHLIKTRGQQVTLRCSSQSGHNTVSWYQQALGQGPQFIFQYYREEENGRGNFPPRFSGLQFPNYSSELNVNALELDDSALYLCASSLYSYGYTFGSGTRLTVV.

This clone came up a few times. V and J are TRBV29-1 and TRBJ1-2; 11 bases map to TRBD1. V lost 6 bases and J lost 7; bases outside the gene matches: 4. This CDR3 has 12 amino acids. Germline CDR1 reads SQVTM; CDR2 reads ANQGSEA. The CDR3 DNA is TGCAGCGTGGGGGACAGGGGGTTTGGCTACACCTTC. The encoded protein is CSVGDRGFGYTF.

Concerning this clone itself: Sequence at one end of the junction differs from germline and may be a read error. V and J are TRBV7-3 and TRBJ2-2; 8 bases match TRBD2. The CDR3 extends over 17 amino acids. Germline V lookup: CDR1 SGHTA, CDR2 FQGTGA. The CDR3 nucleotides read TGTGCCAGCAGCTCATCAGCGGGAGTATTGGACACCGGGGAGCTGCTTTTT. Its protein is CASSSSAGVLDTGELLF.

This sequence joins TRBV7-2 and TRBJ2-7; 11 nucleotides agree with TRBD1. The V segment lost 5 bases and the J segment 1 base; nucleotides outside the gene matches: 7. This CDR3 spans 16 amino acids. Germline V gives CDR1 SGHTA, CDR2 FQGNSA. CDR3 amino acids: CASSRTGGFTSYEQYF. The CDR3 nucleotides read TGTGCCAGCAGCCGGACAGGGGGCTTTACGTCCTACGAGCAGTACTTC. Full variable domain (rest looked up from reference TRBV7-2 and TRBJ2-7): GAGVSQSPSNKVTEKGKDVELRCDPISGHTALYWYRQSLGQGLEFLIYFQGNSAPDKSGLPSDRFSAERTGGSVSTLTIQRTQQEDSAVYLCASSRTGGFTSYEQYFGPGTRLTVT.

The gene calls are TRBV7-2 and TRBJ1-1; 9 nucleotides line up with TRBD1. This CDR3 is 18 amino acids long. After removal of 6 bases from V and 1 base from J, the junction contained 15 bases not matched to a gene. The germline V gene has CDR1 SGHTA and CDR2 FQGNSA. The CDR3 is CASSRIRQGVVGNTEAFF. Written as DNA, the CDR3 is TGTGCCAGCAGTCGTATCCGACAGGGGGTGGTTGGGAACACTGAAGCTTTCTTT.

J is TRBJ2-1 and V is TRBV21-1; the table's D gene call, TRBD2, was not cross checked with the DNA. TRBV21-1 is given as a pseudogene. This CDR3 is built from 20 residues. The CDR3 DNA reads TGTGCCAGCAGCTTAGGGGGACTAGCGGGAACAATCCCGAACAACAATGAGCAGTTCTTC. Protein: CASSLGGLAGTIPNNNEQFF.

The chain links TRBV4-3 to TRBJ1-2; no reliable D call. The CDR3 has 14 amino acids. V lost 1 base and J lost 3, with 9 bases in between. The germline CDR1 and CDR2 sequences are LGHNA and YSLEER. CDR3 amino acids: CASSQVFGDYGYTF. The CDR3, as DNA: TGCGCCAGCAGCCAAGTGTTCGGAGACTATGGCTACACCTTC.

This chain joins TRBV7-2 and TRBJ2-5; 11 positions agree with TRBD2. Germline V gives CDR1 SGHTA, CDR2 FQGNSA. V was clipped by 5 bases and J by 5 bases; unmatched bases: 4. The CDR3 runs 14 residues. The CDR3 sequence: CASSPSGGMETQYF. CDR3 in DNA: TGTGCCAGCAGCCCTAGCGGGGGGATGGAGACCCAGTACTTC.

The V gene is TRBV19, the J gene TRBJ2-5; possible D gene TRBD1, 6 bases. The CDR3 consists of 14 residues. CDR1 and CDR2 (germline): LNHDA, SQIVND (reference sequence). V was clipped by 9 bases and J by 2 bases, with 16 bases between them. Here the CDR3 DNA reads TGTGCCAGCAAATCAGGGGTGGCACAAGAGACCCAGTACTTC. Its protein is CASKSGVAQETQYF.

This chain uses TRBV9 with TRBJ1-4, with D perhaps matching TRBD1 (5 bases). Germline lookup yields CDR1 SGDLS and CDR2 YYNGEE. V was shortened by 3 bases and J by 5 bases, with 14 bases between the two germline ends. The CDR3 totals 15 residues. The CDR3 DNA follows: TGTGCCAGCAGCGCAAGCGGGGCACGGAATGAAAAACTGTTTTTT. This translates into CASSASGARNEKLFF.

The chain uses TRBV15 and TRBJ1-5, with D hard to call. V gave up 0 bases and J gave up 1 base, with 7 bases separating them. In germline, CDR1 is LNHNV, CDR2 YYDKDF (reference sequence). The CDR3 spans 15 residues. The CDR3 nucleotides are TGTGCCACCAGCAGAGATGCGGTGAGCAATCAGCCCCAGCATTTT. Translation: CATSRDAVSNQPQHF.

As DNA, the CDR3 is TGTGCCAGCAGCCAGGACAGCCTCTATGGCTACACCTTC. Amino acids: CASSQDSLYGYTF. The chain links TRBV5-4 to TRBJ1-2; perhaps TRBD1 as D (6 bases). Trimming shortened V by 4 bases and J by 4 bases, and 11 bases separated the two germline ends. CDR3 size: 13 residues. CDR1 is SGHNT and CDR2 is YYREEE in the germline V gene (reference sequence).

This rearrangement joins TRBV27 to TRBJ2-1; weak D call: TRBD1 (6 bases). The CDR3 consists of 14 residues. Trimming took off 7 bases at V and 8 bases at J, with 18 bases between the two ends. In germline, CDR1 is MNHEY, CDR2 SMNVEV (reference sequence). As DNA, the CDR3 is TGTGCCAGCAACCTACAGGGTTTGGGGGATGAGCAGTTCTTC. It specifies CASNLQGLGDEQFF.